This entry lists 32 T cell receptor beta chains sequenced from one sample in a study of T cell changes during pregnancy in multiple sclerosis. The assay was immunoSEQ multiplex PCR, and TCRdb's table has in-frame clones only and misses some. The table shows under 75,000 clones, with 80% to 95% occurring only once. Specimen: CD4+ T cells from peripheral blood mononuclear cells, collected after pregnancy. The receptor set was obtained from a female donor with multiple sclerosis, enrolled in a pregnancy study.

This clone was detected only once. The rearrangement joins TRBV10-2 to TRBJ1-1; D may be TRBD1 (5 bases). CDR3 size: 16 residues. V gave up 0 bases and J gave up 0 bases, with 11 bases separating them. Germline-derived CDR1 and CDR2 are WSHSY and SAAADI. CDR3 sequence (DNA): TGCGCCAGCAGTGAGTCAAAGACAGACCTGAACACTGAAGCTTTCTTT. This codes for CASSESKTDLNTEAFF.

The chain combines TRBV5-1 with TRBJ2-1, with 8 bases aligning to TRBD2. The CDR3 consists of 16 residues. J was trimmed by 5 bases and V by 5 bases; bases with no gene match: 12. Germline V gene data show CDR1 as SGHRS and CDR2 as YFSETQ. The CDR3 protein is CASRRSGSGGHNEQFF. CDR3 bases: TGCGCCAGCAGAAGGTCCGGCAGCGGGGGCCACAATGAGCAGTTCTTC.

The V gene is TRBV6-1, the J gene TRBJ2-7, with 8 bases that match TRBD2. CDR3 size: 14 residues. CDR1 is MNHNS, CDR2 SASEGT, per germline. The junction had 11 bases not matched to a gene; V was cut back by 9 bases and J by 4 bases. CDR3 region: CASRPGGRIYEQYF. CDR3 bases: TGTGCCAGTAGACCCGGCGGGAGGATATACGAGCAGTACTTC.

This chain links TRBV18 with TRBJ2-7; D uncertain. Trimming cost V 2 bases and J 1 base, with 6 bases left between them. Germline-derived CDR1 and CDR2 are KGHSH and LQKENI. The CDR3 has 13 amino acids. CDR3 amino acids: CASSPADSYEQYF. DNA of the CDR3: TGTGCCAGCTCACCAGCAGATTCCTACGAGCAGTACTTC.

CDR3 region: CASSLLGLAGSQYEQYF. The CDR3, as DNA: TGTGCCAGCAGTTTATTGGGACTAGCGGGATCCCAATACGAGCAGTACTTC. The genes are TRBV28 and TRBJ2-7, with 13 bases identical to TRBD2. Germline V CDR1 and CDR2: MDHEN, SYDVKM. With V trimmed by 1 base and J by 4 bases, 7 bases remained unmatched. The length of the CDR3 is 17 residues.

V gene TRBV15 combines with J gene TRBJ2-7, with 8 bases matching TRBD1. The germline gives CDR1 LNHNV, CDR2 YYDKDF (reference sequence). The CDR3 totals 15 residues. V shed 1 base and J 1 base; nucleotides not matched to a gene: 3. The CDR3 bases are TGTGCCACCAGCAGAGGGACAGGGATATCCTACGAGCAGTACTTC. Translation gives CATSRGTGISYEQYF.

The V call is TRBV9, the J call TRBJ2-5; TRBD2 agrees at 13 bases. Germline assignment: CDR1 SGDLS and CDR2 YYNGEE. Trimming cost V 4 bases and J 5 bases; bases outside gene matches: 14. This CDR3 is built from 18 residues. The CDR3 loop reads CASSPWGGTSGILETQYF. The CDR3 region has the DNA TGTGCCAGCAGCCCATGGGGGGGGACTAGCGGGATACTTGAGACCCAGTACTTC.

This chain uses TRBV10-2 with TRBJ1-2; 8 positions agree with TRBD1. This CDR3 spans 15 amino acids. The J segment lost 8 bases and the V segment lost 3 bases, leaving 11 bases of the junction unmatched. Germline lookup yields CDR1 WSHSY and CDR2 SAAADI. For the CDR3, the DNA is TGCGCCAGCAGTGAACGAGGACAGGGTAGTGTGGGCTACACCTTC. This translates into CASSERGQGSVGYTF.

The V gene is TRBV7-9, the J gene TRBJ2-4; unclear D gene. Trimming removed 5 bases at V and 2 bases at J, with 19 bases between. CDR1 is SEHNR, CDR2 FQNEAQ, per germline (reference sequence). The CDR3 totals 17 residues. CDR3 DNA: TGTGCCAGCAGCGTGTGGAGCCCTCCGCGGACCAAAAACATTCAGTACTTC. It is translated as CASSVWSPPRTKNIQYF.

This chain uses TRBV6-5 with TRBJ2-7; 8 nucleotides match TRBD1. Germline V lookup: CDR1 MNHEY, CDR2 SVGAGI. This CDR3 has 14 residues. The trim removed 6 bases at V and 5 bases at J, leaving 9 bases unmatched. The chain's CDR3 is CASSRTGTKDEQYF. CDR3 sequence (DNA): TGTGCCAGCAGCCGGACAGGGACGAAGGACGAGCAGTACTTC.

This clone was observed once. V is TRBV14 and J is TRBJ1-2, with unresolved D. Between the trimmed V and J ends, which lost 4 bases and 0 bases, there was a span of 21 bases. The CDR3 has 18 residues. CDR1 is SGHDN and CDR2 is FVKESK in the germline V gene. The CDR3, as DNA: TGTGCCAGCAGCCGATCAGTTTGGAGGGAACCTACTAACTATGGCTACACCTTC. Protein: CASSRSVWREPTNYGYTF.

This rearrangement joins TRBV27 to TRBJ2-3; D remains ambiguous. Germline assignment: CDR1 MNHEY and CDR2 SMNVEV (reference sequence). The length of the CDR3 is 12 residues. Trimming stripped 3 bases from V and 4 bases from J, with 5 bases between. In DNA, the CDR3 is TGTGCCAGCAGTTTCTCTCCAGATACGCAGTATTTT. Residues: CASSFSPDTQYF.

The V call is TRBV9, the J call TRBJ2-7; TRBD1 agrees at 7 bases. CDR1 SGDLS and CDR2 YYNGEE come from the germline V gene. This CDR3 spans 15 amino acids. The V gene end was trimmed by 4 bases and the J gene end by 3 bases; junction bases not matched to a gene: 10. CDR3 sequence reads: CASSPRQGWGYEQYF. CDR3 sequence (DNA): TGTGCCAGCAGCCCCCGACAGGGTTGGGGCTACGAGCAGTACTTC.

This clone has only one observation. The J gene is TRBJ1-6, the V gene TRBV18, with TRBD1 identical over 8 bases. With 3 bases clipped from V and 11 bases from J, the junction kept 12 bases outside the gene matches. CDR1 is KGHSH and CDR2 is LQKENI in the germline V gene. CDR3 length equals 16 residues. In DNA, the CDR3 is TGTGCCAGCTCACCCCTAATGACAGGGGCCGAGACACCCCTCCACTTT. Translating gives CASSPLMTGAETPLHF.

The chain carries TRBV5-4 and TRBJ2-2; D might be TRBD2 (6 bases). There are 17 residues in the CDR3. Germline values: CDR1 SGHNT, CDR2 YYREEE (reference sequence). The V end was cut by 4 bases, the J end by 1 base, with 17 bases between. The CDR3 here is CASSQGTYTGNTGELFF. The CDR3 DNA reads TGTGCCAGCAGCCAAGGGACTTACACGGGGAACACCGGGGAGCTGTTTTTT.

The chain recombines TRBV11-2 with TRBJ2-3; 9 bases are shared with TRBD2. The junction had 3 bases not matched to a gene; V was cut back by 2 bases and J by 6 bases. From germline, CDR1 is SGHAT and CDR2 FQNNGV. This CDR3 spans 14 amino acids. The CDR3 DNA sequence: TGTGCCAGCAGCTTAAGCGGGAGGTCCGATACGCAGTATTTT. Translating it yields CASSLSGRSDTQYF.

The V gene is TRBV10-3, the J gene TRBJ2-1; D perhaps matches TRBD2 (7 bases). V dropped 0 bases and J dropped 6 bases, with 9 bases sitting between them. Germline lookup yields CDR1 ENHRY and CDR2 SYGVKD. The CDR3 spans 14 residues. The CDR3, as DNA: TGTGCCATCAGTGAGTCAGGGGGGGGCAATGAGCAGTTCTTC. Translated: CAISESGGGNEQFF.

This sequence joins TRBV13 and TRBJ2-1; TRBD2 might be the D (5 bases). The CDR3 spans 15 residues. The V end lost 0 bases, the J end lost 0 bases, and 6 bases lay between the germline ends. The germline V gene encodes CDR1 PRHDT and CDR2 FYEKMQ (reference sequence). The chain's CDR3 is CASSLGGSSYNEQFF. Here the CDR3 DNA reads TGTGCCAGCAGCTTAGGAGGGAGCTCCTACAATGAGCAGTTCTTC. The full variable domain, in which reference TRBV13 and TRBJ2-1 provide the parts outside the CDR3, is AAGVIQSPRHLIKEKRETATLKCYPIPRHDTVYWYQQGPGQDPQFLISFYEKMQSDKGSIPDRFSAQQFSDYHSELNMSSLELGDSALYFCASSLGGSSYNEQFFGPGTRLTVL.

The gene calls are TRBV19 and TRBJ2-1; 13 bases line up with TRBD2. There are 17 residues in the CDR3. Per the germline V gene, CDR1 is LNHDA and CDR2 is SQIVND (reference sequence). Unmatched junction bases numbered 6, after V lost 7 bases and J lost 0 bases. CDR3 in DNA: TGTGCCAGTATCCTGACTAGCGGGGGGCTCTCCTACAATGAGCAGTTCTTC. Its translation is CASILTSGGLSYNEQFF.

The gene calls are TRBV19 and TRBJ1-4, with D perhaps matching TRBD1 (6 bases). The V gene's germline CDR1 is LNHDA and CDR2 SQIVND (reference sequence). The CDR3 length is 14 residues. Trimming removed 4 bases at V and 11 bases at J, with 17 bases between. The CDR3 sequence: CASSTAGAWGKLFF. The CDR3, as DNA: TGTGCCAGTAGTACAGCAGGGGCTTGGGGGAAACTGTTTTTT.

This clone was seen only once. This sequence joins TRBV5-1 and TRBJ1-1; 8 bases map to TRBD1. The CDR3 runs to 14 residues. Germline V lookup: CDR1 SGHRS, CDR2 YFSETQ. The V gene end was trimmed by 4 bases and the J gene end by 1 base; junction bases not matched to a gene: 3. The CDR3 coding sequence is TGCGCCAGCAGCGTAGGGACAGGGAACACTGAAGCTTTCTTT. Residues: CASSVGTGNTEAFF.

A single count supports this clone. This sequence joins TRBV7-9 and TRBJ2-1; TRBD2 agrees at 15 bases. This CDR3 comprises 16 residues. J was trimmed by 5 bases and V by 4 bases; bases with no gene match: 3. Germline assignment: CDR1 SEHNR and CDR2 FQNEAQ (reference sequence). Written as DNA, the CDR3 is TGTGCCAGCAGCTACCGGACTAGCGGGGGGGACAATGAGCAGTTCTTC. Its protein product is CASSYRTSGGDNEQFF.

The V and J genes are TRBV19 and TRBJ1-3; the D is unclear. The CDR3 contains 14 residues. Germline CDR1 and CDR2: LNHDA and SQIVND (reference sequence). Trimming took off 3 bases at V and 2 bases at J, with 8 bases between the two ends. The CDR3 sequence is CASSMLGPGNTIYF. CDR3 DNA: TGTGCCAGTAGTATGTTGGGCCCTGGAAACACCATATATTTT.

V usage is TRBV5-1 and J usage is TRBJ2-7; perhaps TRBD2 as D (6 bases). Trimming took off 6 bases at V and 5 bases at J, with 21 bases between the two ends. CDR3 length: 15 amino acids. Germline V gene lookup returns CDR1 SGHRS and CDR2 YFSETQ. CDR3: CASKPQGGGFDEQYF. CDR3 DNA: TGCGCCAGCAAGCCCCAAGGTGGAGGGTTCGACGAGCAGTACTTC.

This clone was recorded once. This chain joins TRBV19 and TRBJ1-5; a possible D gene is TRBD1 (6 bases). V gave up 6 bases and J gave up 2 bases, with 14 bases separating them. CDR3 length equals 15 residues. Germline V gene data show CDR1 as LNHDA and CDR2 as SQIVND (reference sequence). In nucleotides, the CDR3 is TGTGCCAGTAGCCTCACAGGGTTGGGCAATCAGCCCCAGCATTTT. Translating gives CASSLTGLGNQPQHF. The full variable domain, completed using reference TRBV19 and TRBJ1-5, is DGGITQSPKYLFRKEGQNVTLSCEQNLNHDAMYWYRQDPGQGLRLIYYSQIVNDFQKGDIAEGYSVSREKKESFPLTVTSAQKNPTAFYLCASSLTGLGNQPQHFGDGTRLSIL.

This chain links TRBV19 with TRBJ2-5; maybe TRBD1 (5 bases). The CDR3 contains 15 residues. The germline gives CDR1 LNHDA, CDR2 SQIVND (reference sequence). V lost 6 bases, J lost 2 bases, and 16 bases lay in between. CDR3 sequence: CASRNSDRAQETQYF. CDR3 bases: TGTGCCAGTAGAAATTCAGACAGAGCGCAAGAGACCCAGTACTTC.

The chain recombines TRBV6-5 with TRBJ1-1; 7 bases align to TRBD1. Germline V gives CDR1 MNHEY, CDR2 SVGAGI. The CDR3 consists of 15 residues. Trimming cost V 6 bases and J 2 bases; bases outside gene matches: 9. This CDR3 is CASSRPGTVNTEAFF. The CDR3 nucleotides are TGTGCCAGCAGCCGTCCCGGGACAGTAAACACTGAAGCTTTCTTT.

This clone was seen just once. This chain joins TRBV6-1 and TRBJ2-7; D is perhaps TRBD2 (6 bases). The germline V gene encodes CDR1 MNHNS and CDR2 SASEGT. The CDR3 is 16 amino acids. Trimming took off 3 bases at V and 6 bases at J, with 21 bases between the two ends. The CDR3 sequence is CASSDRGTPDRGEQYF. As DNA, the CDR3 is TGTGCCAGCAGTGATCGGGGGACTCCGGATCGAGGCGAGCAGTACTTC.

The J gene is TRBJ2-5, the V gene TRBV6-6; 7 bases line up with TRBD1. Germline V gene data show CDR1 as MNHNY and CDR2 as SVGAGI (reference sequence). The V gene end was trimmed by 5 bases and the J gene end by 5 bases; junction bases not matched to a gene: 5. The CDR3 contains 13 residues. The CDR3 loop reads CASSRTGWETQYF. CDR3 bases: TGTGCCAGCAGTCGGACAGGATGGGAGACCCAGTACTTC.

This clone was detected only once. V and J are TRBV11-2 and TRBJ1-3; no clear D gene. The ends were cut back, 5 bases at V and 0 bases at J, with 14 bases in the middle. The CDR3 is 16 amino acids. Germline assignment: CDR1 SGHAT and CDR2 FQNNGV. The CDR3 nucleotides are TGTGCCAGCAGCACTAGGCGGCAGTTCTCTGGAAACACCATATATTTT. Protein sequence: CASSTRRQFSGNTIYF.

The genes are TRBV5-1 and TRBJ1-1, with TRBD1 matching over 8 bases. This CDR3 is built from 14 residues. J was trimmed by 2 bases and V by 5 bases; bases with no gene match: 5. Germline V gene sequence: CDR1 SGHRS, CDR2 YFSETQ. The CDR3 is CASRTGGLNTEAFF. DNA for the CDR3: TGCGCCAGCAGAACAGGGGGTTTAAACACTGAAGCTTTCTTT.

This clone occurred once. V and J are TRBV9 and TRBJ1-5, with D possibly TRBD1 on 5 matching bases. This CDR3 is 16 amino acids long. Germline CDR1 and CDR2: SGDLS and YYNGEE. Between the trimmed V and J ends, which lost 4 bases and 6 bases, there was a span of 20 bases. DNA of the CDR3: TGTGCCAGCAGCCTCGACTCCTCAGGGATCGGTCAGCCCCAGCATTTT. Amino acids: CASSLDSSGIGQPQHF. Looking up the rest from reference TRBV9 and TRBJ1-5 gives the full variable domain: DSGVTQTPKHLITATGQRVTLRCSPRSGDLSVYWYQQSLDQGLQFLIQYYNGEERAKGNILERFSAQQFPDLHSELNLSSLELGDSALYFCASSLDSSGIGQPQHFGDGTRLSIL.